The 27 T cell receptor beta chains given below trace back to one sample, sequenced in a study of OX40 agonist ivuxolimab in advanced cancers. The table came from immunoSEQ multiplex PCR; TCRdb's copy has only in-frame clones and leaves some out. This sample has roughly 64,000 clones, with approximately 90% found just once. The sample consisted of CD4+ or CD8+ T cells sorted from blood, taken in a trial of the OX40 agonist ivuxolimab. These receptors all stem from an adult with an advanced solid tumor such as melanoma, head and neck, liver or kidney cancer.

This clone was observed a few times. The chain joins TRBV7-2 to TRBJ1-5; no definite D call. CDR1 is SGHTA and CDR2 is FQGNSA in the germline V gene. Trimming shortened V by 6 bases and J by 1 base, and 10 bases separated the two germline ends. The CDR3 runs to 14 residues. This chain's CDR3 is CASSSSLSNQPQHF. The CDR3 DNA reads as TGTGCCAGCAGTTCAAGTTTGAGCAATCAGCCCCAGCATTTT.

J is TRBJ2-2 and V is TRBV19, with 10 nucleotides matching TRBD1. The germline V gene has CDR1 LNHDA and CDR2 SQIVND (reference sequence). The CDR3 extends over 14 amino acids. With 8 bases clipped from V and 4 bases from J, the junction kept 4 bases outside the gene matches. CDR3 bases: TGTGCCAGTGGGGGACAGGGGTCCACCGGGGAGCTGTTTTTT. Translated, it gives CASGGQGSTGELFF.

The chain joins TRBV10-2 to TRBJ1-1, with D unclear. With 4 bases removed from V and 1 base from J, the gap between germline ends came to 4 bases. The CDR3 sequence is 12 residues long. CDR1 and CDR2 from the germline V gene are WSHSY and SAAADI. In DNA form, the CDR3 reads TGCGCCAGCAGTGCTCAGAACACTGAAGCTTTCTTT. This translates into CASSAQNTEAFF.

DNA for the CDR3: TGTGCCAGCTCACCACCCTACCGGACTATAGACTACGAGCAGTACTTC. Translating gives CASSPPYRTIDYEQYF. V is TRBV18 and J is TRBJ2-7, with a weak D call TRBD2 (6 bases). This CDR3 contains 16 residues. Germline CDR1 and CDR2: KGHSH and LQKENI. Between the trimmed V and J ends, which lost 0 bases and 3 bases, there was a span of 15 bases.

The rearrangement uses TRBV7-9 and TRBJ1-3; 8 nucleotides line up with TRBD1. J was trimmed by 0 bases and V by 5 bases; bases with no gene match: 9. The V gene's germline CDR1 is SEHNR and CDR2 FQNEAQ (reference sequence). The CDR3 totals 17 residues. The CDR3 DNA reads TGTGCCAGCAGCCCTATGACAGGGGTCGTCTCTGGAAACACCATATATTTT. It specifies CASSPMTGVVSGNTIYF.

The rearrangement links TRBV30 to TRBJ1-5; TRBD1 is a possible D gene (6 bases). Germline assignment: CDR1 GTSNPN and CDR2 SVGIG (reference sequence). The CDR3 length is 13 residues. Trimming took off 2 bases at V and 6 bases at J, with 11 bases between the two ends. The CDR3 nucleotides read TGTGCCTGGAGTTCGACAGGAAGTCAGCCCCAGCATTTT. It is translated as CAWSSTGSQPQHF.

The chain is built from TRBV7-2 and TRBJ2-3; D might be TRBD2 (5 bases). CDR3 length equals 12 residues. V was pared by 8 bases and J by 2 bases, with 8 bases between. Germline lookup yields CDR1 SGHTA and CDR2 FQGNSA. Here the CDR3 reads CASGSYTDTQYF. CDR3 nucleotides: TGTGCCAGCGGGAGCTACACAGATACGCAGTATTTT.

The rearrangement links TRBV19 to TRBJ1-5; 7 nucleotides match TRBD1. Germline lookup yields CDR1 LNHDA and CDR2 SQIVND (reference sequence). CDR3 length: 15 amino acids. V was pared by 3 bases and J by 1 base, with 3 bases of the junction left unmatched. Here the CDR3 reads CASSMGRGSNQPQHF. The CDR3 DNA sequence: TGTGCCAGTAGTATGGGCAGGGGGAGCAATCAGCCCCAGCATTTT.

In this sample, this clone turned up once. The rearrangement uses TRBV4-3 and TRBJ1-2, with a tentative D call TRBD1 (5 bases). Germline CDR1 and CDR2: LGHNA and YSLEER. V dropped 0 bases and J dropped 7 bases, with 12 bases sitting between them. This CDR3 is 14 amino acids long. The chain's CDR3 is CASSQDGKGVGYTF. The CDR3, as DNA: TGCGCCAGCAGCCAAGATGGTAAAGGGGTTGGCTACACCTTC.

The CDR3 coding sequence is TGTGCCAGCAGCCCCGGGGTCGCTCGCGAGCAGTACTTC. Translation: CASSPGVAREQYF. The rearrangement links TRBV11-2 to TRBJ2-7, with D perhaps TRBD2 (5 bases). Germline CDR1 reads SGHAT; CDR2 reads FQNNGV. There are 13 residues in the CDR3. The germline V and J ends were trimmed by 5 bases and 6 bases, with 14 bases remaining between them.

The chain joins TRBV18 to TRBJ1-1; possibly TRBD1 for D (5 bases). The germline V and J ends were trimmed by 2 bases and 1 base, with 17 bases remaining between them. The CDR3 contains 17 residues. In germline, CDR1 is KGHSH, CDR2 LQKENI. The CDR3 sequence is CASSPFPGDVGNTEAFF. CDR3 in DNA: TGTGCCAGCTCACCATTCCCGGGGGACGTGGGGAACACTGAAGCTTTCTTT.

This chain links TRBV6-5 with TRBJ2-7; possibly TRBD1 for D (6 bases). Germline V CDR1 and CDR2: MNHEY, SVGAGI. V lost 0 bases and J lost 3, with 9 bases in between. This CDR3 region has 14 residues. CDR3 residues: CASSYSYRDYEQYF. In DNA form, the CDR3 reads TGTGCCAGCAGTTACTCGTACAGGGACTACGAGCAGTACTTC.

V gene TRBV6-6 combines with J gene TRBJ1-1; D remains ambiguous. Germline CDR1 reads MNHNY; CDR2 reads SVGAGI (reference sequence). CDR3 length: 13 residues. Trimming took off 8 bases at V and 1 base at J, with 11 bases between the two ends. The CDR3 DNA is TGTGCCAGCGGCAAGTCGGAGAACACTGAAGCTTTCTTT. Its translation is CASGKSENTEAFF.

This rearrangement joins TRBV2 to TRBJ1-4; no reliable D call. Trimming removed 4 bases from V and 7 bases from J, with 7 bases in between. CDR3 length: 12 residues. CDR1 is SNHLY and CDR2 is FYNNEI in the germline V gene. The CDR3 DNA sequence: TGTGCCAGCAGTGGGGCCGCTGAAAAACTGTTTTTT. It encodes CASSGAAEKLFF.

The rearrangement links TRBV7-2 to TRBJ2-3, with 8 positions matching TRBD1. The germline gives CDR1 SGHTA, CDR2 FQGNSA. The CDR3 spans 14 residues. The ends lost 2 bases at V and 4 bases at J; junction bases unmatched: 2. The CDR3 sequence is CASSLQGASDTQYF. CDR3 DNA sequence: TGTGCCAGCAGCTTACAGGGGGCCTCAGATACGCAGTATTTT.

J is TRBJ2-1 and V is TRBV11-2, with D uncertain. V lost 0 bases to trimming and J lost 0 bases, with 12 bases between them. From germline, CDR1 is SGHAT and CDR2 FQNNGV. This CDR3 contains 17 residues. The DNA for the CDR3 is TGTGCCAGCAGCTTAGACCGGCCAACGAGCTCCTACAATGAGCAGTTCTTC. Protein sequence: CASSLDRPTSSYNEQFF.

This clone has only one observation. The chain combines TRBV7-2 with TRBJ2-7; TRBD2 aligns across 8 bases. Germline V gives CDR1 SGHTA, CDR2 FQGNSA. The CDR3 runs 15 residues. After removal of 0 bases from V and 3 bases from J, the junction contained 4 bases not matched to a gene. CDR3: CASSLASSGFYEQYF. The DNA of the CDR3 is TGTGCCAGCAGCTTAGCGTCTAGCGGGTTCTACGAGCAGTACTTC. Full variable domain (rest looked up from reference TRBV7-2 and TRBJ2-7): GAGVSQSPSNKVTEKGKDVELRCDPISGHTALYWYRQSLGQGLEFLIYFQGNSAPDKSGLPSDRFSAERTGGSVSTLTIQRTQQEDSAVYLCASSLASSGFYEQYFGPGTRLTVT.

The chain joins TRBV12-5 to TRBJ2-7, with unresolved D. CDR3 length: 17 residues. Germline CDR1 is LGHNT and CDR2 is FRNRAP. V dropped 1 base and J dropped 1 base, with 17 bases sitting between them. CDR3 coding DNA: TGTGCTAGTGGTTTGGCCCCTGACCCAGGTTTTTCCTACGAGCAGTACTTC. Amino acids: CASGLAPDPGFSYEQYF.

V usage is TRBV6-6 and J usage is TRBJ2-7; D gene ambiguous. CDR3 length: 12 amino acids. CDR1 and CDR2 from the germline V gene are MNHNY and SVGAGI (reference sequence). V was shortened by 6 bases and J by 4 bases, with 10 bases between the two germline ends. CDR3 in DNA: TGTGCCAGCAGCGATCCCGGGTACGAGCAGTACTTC. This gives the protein CASSDPGYEQYF.

CDR3 amino acids: CASSRGDTQYF. CDR3 DNA sequence: TGTGCCAGCAGCCGCGGGGATACGCAGTATTTT. The V call is TRBV7-2, the J call TRBJ2-3, with TRBD2 as a possible D gene (5 bases). Germline CDR1 is SGHTA and CDR2 is FQGNSA. The CDR3 is made up of 11 amino acids. V was clipped by 5 bases and J by 6 bases, with 6 bases between them.

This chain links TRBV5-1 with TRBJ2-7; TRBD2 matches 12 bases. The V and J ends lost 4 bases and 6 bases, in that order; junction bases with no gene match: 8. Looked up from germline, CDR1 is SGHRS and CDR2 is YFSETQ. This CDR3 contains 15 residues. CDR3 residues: CASSPLAGGPVEQYF. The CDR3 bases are TGCGCCAGCAGCCCTCTAGCGGGAGGGCCGGTCGAGCAGTACTTC.

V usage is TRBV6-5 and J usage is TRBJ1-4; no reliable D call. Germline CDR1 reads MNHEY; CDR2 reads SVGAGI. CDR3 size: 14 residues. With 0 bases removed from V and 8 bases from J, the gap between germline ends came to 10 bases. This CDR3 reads CASSYSPSGEKLFF. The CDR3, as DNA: TGTGCCAGCAGTTACTCGCCCTCCGGGGAAAAACTGTTTTTT.

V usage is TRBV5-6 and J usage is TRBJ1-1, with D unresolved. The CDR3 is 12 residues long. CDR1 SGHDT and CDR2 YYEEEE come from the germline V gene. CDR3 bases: TGTGCTTCGACATGGTCGAACACTGAAGCTTTCTTT. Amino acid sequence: CASTWSNTEAFF.

The CDR3 reads CASAGETQPQHF. CDR3 DNA: TGTGCCAGTGCAGGGGAGACACAGCCCCAGCATTTT. The genes are TRBV2 and TRBJ1-5, with D possibly TRBD1 on 6 matching bases. This CDR3 has 12 residues. Germline CDR1 and CDR2: SNHLY and FYNNEI. V was pared by 9 bases and J by 7 bases, with 13 bases between.

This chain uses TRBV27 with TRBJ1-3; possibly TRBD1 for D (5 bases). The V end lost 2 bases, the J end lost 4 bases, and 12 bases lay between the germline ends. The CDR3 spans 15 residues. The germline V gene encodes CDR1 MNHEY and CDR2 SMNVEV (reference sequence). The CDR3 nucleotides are TGTGCCAGCAGTTTACAAGCAGGGTCGGGAAACACCATATATTTT. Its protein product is CASSLQAGSGNTIYF.

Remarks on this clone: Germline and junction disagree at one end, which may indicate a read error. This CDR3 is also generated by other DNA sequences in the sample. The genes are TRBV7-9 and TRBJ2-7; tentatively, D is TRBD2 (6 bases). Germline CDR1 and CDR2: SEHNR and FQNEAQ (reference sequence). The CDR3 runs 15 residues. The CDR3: CASSRAGSKTYEQYF. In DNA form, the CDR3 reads TGTGCCAGCAGCCGTGCGGGAAGTAAAACCTATGAGCAGTACTTC.

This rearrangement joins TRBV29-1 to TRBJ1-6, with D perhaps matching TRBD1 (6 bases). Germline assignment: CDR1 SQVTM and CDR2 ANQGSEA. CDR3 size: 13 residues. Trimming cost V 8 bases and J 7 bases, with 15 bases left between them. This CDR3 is CSISPGVNSPLHF. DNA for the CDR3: TGCAGCATATCGCCAGGGGTAAATTCACCCCTCCACTTT.